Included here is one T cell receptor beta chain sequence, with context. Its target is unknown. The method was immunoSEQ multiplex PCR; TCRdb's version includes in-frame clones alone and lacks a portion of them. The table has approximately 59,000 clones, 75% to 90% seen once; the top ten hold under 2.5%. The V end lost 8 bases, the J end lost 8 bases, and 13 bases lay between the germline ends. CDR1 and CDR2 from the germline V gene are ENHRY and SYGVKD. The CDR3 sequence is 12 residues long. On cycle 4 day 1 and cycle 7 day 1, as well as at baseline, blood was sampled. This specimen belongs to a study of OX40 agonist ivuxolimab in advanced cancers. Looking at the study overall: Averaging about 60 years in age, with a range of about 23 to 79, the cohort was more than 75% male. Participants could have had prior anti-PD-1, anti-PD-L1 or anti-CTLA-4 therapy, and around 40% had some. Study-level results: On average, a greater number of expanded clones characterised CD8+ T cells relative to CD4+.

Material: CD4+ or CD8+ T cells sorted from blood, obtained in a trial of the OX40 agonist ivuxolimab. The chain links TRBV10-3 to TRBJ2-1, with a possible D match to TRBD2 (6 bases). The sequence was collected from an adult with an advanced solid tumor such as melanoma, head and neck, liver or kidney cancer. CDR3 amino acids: CAIGLASYEQFF. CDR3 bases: TGTGCCATCGGTCTAGCGAGTTATGAGCAGTTCTTC.